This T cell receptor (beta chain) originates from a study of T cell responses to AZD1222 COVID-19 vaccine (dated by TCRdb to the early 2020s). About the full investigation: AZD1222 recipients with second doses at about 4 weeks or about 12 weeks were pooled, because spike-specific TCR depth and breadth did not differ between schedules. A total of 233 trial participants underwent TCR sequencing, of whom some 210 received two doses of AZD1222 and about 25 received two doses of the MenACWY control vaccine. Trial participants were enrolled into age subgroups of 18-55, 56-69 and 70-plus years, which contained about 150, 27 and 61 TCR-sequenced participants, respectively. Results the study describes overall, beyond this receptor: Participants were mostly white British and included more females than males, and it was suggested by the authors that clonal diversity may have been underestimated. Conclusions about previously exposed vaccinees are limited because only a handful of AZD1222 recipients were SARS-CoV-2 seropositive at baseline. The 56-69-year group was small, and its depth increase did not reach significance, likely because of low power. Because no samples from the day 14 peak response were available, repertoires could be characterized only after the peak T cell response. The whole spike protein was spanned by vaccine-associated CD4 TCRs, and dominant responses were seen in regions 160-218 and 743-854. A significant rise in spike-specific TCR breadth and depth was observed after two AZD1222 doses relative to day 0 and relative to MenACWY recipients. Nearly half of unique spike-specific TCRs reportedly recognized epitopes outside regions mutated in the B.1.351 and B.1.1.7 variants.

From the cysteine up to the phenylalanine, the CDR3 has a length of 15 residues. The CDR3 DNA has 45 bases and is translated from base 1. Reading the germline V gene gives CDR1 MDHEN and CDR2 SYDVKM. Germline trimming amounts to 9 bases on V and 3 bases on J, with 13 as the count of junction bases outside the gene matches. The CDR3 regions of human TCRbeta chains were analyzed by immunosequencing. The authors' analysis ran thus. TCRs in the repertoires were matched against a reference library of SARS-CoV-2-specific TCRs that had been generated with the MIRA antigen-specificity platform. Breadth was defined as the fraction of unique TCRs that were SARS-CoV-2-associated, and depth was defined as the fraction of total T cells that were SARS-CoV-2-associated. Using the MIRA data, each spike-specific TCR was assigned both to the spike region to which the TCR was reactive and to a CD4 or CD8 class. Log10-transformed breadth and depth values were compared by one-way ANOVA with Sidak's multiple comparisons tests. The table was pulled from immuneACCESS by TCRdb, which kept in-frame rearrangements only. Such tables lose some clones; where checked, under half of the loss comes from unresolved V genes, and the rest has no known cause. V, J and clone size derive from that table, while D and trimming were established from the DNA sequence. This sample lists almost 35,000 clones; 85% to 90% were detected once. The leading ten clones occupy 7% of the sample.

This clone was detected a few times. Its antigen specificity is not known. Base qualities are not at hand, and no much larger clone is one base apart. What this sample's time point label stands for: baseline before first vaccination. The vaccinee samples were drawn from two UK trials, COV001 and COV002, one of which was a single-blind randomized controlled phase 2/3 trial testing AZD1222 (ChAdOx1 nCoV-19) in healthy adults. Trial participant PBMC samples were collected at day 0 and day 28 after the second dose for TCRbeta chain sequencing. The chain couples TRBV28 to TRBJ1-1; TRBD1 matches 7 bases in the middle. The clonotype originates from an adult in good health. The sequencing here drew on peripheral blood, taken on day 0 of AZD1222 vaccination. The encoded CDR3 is CARDRRPRGYTEAFF. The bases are TGTGCCAGAGACCGACGGCCCAGGGGGTACACTGAAGCTTTCTTT.